This T cell receptor beta chain was identified during a study of PD-1 blockade in classical Hodgkin lymphoma. Study findings and constraints: By C4D1, CD4+ diversity increased significantly, especially in complete responders.

Trimming removed 7 bases from V and 4 bases from J, with 18 bases in between. Germline-derived CDR1 and CDR2 are MDHEN and SYDVKM. The CDR3 length is 15 residues. Method: immunoSEQ multiplex PCR; TCRdb's copy keeps in-frame clones and lacks some. The table includes 95,000 to 100,000 clones, approximately 90% detected once. Comments on this clone: Its antigen is not known.

Each patient experienced a relapse that followed autologous stem cell transplantation, and brentuximab vedotin exposure varied. This chain links TRBV28 with TRBJ2-3; D tentatively fits TRBD1 or TRBD2 (5 bases each). The TCR comes from a human donor with classical Hodgkin lymphoma. The specimen was peripheral blood mononuclear cells (PBMCs), collected before the second cycle of nivolumab. The DNA of the CDR3 is TGTGCCAGCACCCCACTAGGGCAGGGTGCAGATACGCAGTATTTT. This translates into CASTPLGQGADTQYF.